This T cell receptor beta chain was recovered during a study of shared clonotypes between healthy human individuals. Sequencing used immunoSEQ multiplex PCR; TCRdb keeps in-frame clones, though not all of them. The sample lists some 490,000 clones, roughly 80% occurring once. This TCR was recovered from a woman in her thirties or forties in good health. Some clones in this sample may be carry-over from other donors' samples. Sequencing input: PBMCs.

The CDR3 here is CASSLAVGLAGVEQFF. The CDR3 DNA reads TGTGCCAGCAGCTTAGCGGTGGGACTAGCGGGAGTTGAGCAGTTCTTC. V and J are TRBV11-2 and TRBJ2-1, with 14 bases that match TRBD2. The germline gives CDR1 SGHAT, CDR2 FQNNGV. With V trimmed by 1 base and J by 9 bases, 5 bases remained unmatched. This CDR3 has 16 amino acids. The complete variable domain, with remaining parts taken from reference TRBV11-2 and TRBJ2-1, reads EAGVAQSPRYKIIEKRQSVAFWCNPISGHATLYWYQQILGQGPKLLIQFQNNGVVDDSQLPKDRFSAERLKGVDSTLKIQPAKLEDSAVYLCASSLAVGLAGVEQFFGPGTRLTVL.